This T cell receptor beta chain was profiled in a study of CD8+ T cells in alopecia areata (dated by TCRdb to 2016 to 2019). Notes on the research overall: Treated patients were enrolled in an open-label pilot trial of oral tofacitinib, 5 to 10 mg twice daily, for moderate-to-severe alopecia areata. Tofacitinib was given for 6 to 18 months, followed by 6 months of follow-up off drug to assess delayed response and recurrence. The SALT score, which quantifies the percentage of affected scalp surface area, was used to measure disease severity in treated patients. To study T cell clonal expansion in alopecia areata, the researchers applied high-throughput TCRbeta sequencing to both the C3H/HeJ mouse model and human patients. Scalp tissue and sorted CD4+ and CD8+ peripheral blood T cells from patchy and totalis/universalis alopecia areata patients and from healthy controls were covered by human TCRbeta sequencing. Biopsies were taken from tofacitinib-treated patients at baseline and at 4 and 24 weeks of treatment, and a later scalp biopsy was taken in several of the tofacitinib-treated patients. Scalp clonality was compared among normal scalp (n=4), patchy alopecia areata scalp (n=8), and alopecia totalis/universalis scalp (n=8). RNA came from the PAXgene miRNA kit for fixed scalp, the miRNeasy kit for PBMCs, and the RNeasy kit for mouse skin. TCRbeta CDR3 regions were amplified by immunoSEQ multiplex PCR using 35 Vbeta forward and 13 Jbeta reverse primers. Points the paper makes about the study in general: Scalp clonality and the number of expanded CD8+ clones among the top 100 scalp clones were significantly decreased by tofacitinib. During tofacitinib treatment, many expanded lesional clones remained in scalp and blood, and this persistence may partly explain relapse after treatment is stopped. The treated cohort was small, with a single nonresponder, so links between baseline CD8+ expansion and response need larger studies. TCR sequences shared between patients were less clear than in mice, possibly partly because of HLA diversity in the patient population. Compared with normal scalp, lesional scalp had higher clonality and more expanded CD8+ clones, particularly in alopecia totalis/universalis, a pattern that suggests antigenic drive. Unlike mouse skin, where gammadelta T cells dominate, normal human skin contains resident alphabeta T cells that get sequenced too, which complicates analysis of the scalp TCR repertoire.

The library was generated by the immunoSEQ multiplex PCR assay. To provide template for TCR sequencing, every sample had RNA extracted and reverse transcribed into cDNA. First-strand cDNA was synthesized using SuperScript III with a 2:1 mix of oligo-dT and random hexamers. A synthetic immune receptor repertoire was used to assess amplification bias, and residual bias was removed computationally. Regarding the original processing steps: After raw reads were preprocessed to remove errors, the CDR3 was defined following IMGT conventions as running from the conserved cysteine to phenylalanine. Clonality was computed by normalizing Shannon entropy by log2 of the number of productive unique TCRs and subtracting the result from 1. Scalp TCRbeta sequences were cross-referenced with sorted blood CD4 and CD8 repertoires so that the CD4 or CD8 identity of scalp clones could be inferred. In its TCRdb copy, this immuneACCESS table keeps in-frame sequences only and misses some clones. Where compared with another copy, unresolved V genes explain less than half of these, and the others have no known cause. For V, J and clone size, that table is used; D and trimming come from the DNA. This sample lists over 200,000 clones; around 65% were detected once. The ten largest account for 4.2% of the sample.

The label giving this sample's time point can be read as: around 4 weeks on oral tofacitinib. The sample's treatment or condition, from its label and the paper: oral pan-JAK inhibitor, 5-10 mg twice daily. Lesional scalp punch biopsies and peripheral blood were collected from alopecia areata patients. PBMCs were separated by density centrifugation and stained for CD3, CD4 and CD8, after which CD4+ and CD8+ T cells were sorted on a FACSAria. From its cysteine to its phenylalanine, the CDR3 spans 16 amino acids. The read is trimmed to its CDR3 DNA, 48 bases read in frame from base 1. The germline V gene supplies CDR1 KGHSH and CDR2 LQKENI. Compared with germline, V lacks 0 bases and J lacks 10 bases; bases without a gene match: 11. About this clone: No antigen is known for it. Base quality data are lacking; no much larger clone is found one base away.

The rearranged segments are TRBV18 and TRBJ2-1, and 8 bases in between align with TRBD2. The TCR comes from a human donor with alopecia areata. The sample consisted of CD4+ T cells sorted from blood, taken at week 4, from a patient treated with tofacitinib. The bases are TGTGCCAGCTCACCACCGGTCGGGGGGGGCTCATGGGAGCAGTTCTTC. It translates as CASSPPVGGGSWEQFF.